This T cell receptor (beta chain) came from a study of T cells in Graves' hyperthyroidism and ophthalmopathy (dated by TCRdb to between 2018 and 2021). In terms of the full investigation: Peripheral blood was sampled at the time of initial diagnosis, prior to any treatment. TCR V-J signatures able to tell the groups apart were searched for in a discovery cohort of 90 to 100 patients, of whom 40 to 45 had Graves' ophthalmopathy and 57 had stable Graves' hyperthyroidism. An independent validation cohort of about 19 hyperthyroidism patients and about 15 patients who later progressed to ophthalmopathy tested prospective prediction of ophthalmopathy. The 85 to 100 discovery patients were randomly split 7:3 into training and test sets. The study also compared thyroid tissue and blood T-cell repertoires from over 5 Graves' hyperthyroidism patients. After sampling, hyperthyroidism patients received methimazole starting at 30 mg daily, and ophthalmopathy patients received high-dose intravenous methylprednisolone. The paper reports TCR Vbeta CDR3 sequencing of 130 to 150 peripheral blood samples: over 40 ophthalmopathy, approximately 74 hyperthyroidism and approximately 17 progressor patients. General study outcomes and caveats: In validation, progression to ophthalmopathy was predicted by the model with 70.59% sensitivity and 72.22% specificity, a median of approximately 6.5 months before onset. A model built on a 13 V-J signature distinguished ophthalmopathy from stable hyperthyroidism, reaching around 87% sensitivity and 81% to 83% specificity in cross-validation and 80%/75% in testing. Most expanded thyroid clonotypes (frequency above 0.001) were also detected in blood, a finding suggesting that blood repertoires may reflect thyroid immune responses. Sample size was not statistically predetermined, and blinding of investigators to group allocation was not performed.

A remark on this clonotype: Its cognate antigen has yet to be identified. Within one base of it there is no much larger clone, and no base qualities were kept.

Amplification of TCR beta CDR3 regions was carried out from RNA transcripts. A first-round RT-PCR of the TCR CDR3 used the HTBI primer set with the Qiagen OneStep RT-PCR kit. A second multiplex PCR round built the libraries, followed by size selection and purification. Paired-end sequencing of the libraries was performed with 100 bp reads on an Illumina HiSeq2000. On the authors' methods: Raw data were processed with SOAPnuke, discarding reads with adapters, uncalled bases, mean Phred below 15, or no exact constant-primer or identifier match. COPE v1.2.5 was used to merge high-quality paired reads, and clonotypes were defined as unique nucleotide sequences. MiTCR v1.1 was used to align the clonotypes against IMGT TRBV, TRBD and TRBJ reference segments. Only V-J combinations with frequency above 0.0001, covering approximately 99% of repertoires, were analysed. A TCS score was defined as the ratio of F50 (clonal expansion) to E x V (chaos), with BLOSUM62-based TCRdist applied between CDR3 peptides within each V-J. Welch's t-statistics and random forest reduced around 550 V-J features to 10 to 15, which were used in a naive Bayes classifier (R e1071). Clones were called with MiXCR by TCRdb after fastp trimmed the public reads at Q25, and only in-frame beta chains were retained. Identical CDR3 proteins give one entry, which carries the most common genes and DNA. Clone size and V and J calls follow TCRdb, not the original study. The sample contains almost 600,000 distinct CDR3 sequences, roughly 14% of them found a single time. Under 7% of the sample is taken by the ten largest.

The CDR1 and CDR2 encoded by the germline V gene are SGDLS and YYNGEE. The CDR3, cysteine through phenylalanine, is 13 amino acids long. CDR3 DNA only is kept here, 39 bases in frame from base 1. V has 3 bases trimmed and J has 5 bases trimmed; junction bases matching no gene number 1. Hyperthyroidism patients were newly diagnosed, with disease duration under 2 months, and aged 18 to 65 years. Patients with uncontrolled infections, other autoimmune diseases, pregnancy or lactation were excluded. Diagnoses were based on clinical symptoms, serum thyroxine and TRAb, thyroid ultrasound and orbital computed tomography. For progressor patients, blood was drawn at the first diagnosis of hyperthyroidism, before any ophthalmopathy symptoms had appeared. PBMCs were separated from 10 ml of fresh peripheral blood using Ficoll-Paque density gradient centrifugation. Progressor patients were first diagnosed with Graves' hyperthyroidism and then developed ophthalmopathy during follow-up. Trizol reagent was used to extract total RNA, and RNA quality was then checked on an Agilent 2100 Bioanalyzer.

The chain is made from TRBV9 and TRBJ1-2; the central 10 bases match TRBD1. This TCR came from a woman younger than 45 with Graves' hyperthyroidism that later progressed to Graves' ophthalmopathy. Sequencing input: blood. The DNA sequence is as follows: TGTGCCAGCAGCGGACAGGGGGCTTATGGCTACACCTTC. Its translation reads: CASSGQGAYGYTF. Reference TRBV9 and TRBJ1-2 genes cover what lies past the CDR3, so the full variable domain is DSGVTQTPKHLITATGQRVTLRCSPRSGDLSVYWYQQSLDQGLQFLIQYYNGEERAKGNILERFSAQQFPDLHSELNLSSLELGDSALYFCASSGQGAYGYTFGSGTRLTVV.